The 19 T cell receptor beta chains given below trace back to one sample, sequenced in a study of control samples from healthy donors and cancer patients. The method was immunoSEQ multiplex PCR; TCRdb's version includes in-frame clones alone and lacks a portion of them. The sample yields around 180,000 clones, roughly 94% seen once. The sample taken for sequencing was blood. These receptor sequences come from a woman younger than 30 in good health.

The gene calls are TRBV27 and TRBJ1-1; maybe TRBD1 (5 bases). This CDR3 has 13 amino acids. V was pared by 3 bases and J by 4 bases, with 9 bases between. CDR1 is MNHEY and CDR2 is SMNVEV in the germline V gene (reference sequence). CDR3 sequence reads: CASSFKGPTEAFF. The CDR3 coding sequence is TGTGCCAGCAGTTTCAAGGGGCCCACTGAAGCTTTCTTT.

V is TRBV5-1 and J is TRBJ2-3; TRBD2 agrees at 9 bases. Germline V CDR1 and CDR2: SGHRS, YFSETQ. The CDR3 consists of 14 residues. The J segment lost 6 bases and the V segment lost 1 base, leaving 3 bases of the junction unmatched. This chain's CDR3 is CASSLQSGRDTQYF. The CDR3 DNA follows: TGCGCCAGCAGCTTGCAGAGCGGGAGGGATACGCAGTATTTT.

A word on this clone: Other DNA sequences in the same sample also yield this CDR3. CDR3 amino acids: CASSLELNTEAFF. DNA for the CDR3: TGTGCCAGCAGCTTAGAATTGAACACTGAAGCTTTCTTT. The rearrangement joins TRBV11-2 to TRBJ1-1; D unresolved. The CDR3 is made up of 13 amino acids. V was clipped by 0 bases and J by 0 bases, with 2 bases between them. CDR1 and CDR2 from the germline V gene are SGHAT and FQNNGV.

This chain's CDR3 is CASSPGLFETQYF. CDR3 sequence (DNA): TGTGCCAGCAGTCCTGGACTATTCGAGACCCAGTACTTC. V and J are TRBV6-4 and TRBJ2-5; D possibly corresponds to TRBD2 (6 bases). The V and J ends lost 5 bases and 5 bases respectively, with 12 bases between them. This CDR3 is built from 13 residues. In germline, CDR1 is MRHNA, CDR2 SNTAGT.

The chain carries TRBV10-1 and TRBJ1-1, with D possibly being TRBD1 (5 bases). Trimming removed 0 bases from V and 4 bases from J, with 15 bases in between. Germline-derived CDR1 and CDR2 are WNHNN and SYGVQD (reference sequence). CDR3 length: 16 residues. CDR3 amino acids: CASSESLLGRGTEAFF. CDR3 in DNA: TGCGCCAGCAGTGAGTCCTTACTCGGGAGGGGCACTGAAGCTTTCTTT.

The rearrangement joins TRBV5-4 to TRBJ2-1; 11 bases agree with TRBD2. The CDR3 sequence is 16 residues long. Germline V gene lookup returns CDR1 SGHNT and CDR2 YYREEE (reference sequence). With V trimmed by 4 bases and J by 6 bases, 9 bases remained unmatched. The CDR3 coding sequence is TGTGCCAGCAGCGTCCCCACTAGCGGGAGAGGCAATGAGCAGTTCTTC. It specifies CASSVPTSGRGNEQFF. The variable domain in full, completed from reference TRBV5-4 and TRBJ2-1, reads ETGVTQSPTHLIKTRGQQVTLRCSSQSGHNTVSWYQQALGQGPQFIFQYYREEENGRGNFPPRFSGLQFPNYSSELNVNALELDDSALYLCASSVPTSGRGNEQFFGPGTRLTVL.

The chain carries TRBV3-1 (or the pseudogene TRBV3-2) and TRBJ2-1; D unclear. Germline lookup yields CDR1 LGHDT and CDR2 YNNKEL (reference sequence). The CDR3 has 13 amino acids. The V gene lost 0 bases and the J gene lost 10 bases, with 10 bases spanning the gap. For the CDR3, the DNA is TGTGCCAGCAGCCAAGATACCCTCCTAGAGCAGTTCTTC. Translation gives CASSQDTLLEQFF.

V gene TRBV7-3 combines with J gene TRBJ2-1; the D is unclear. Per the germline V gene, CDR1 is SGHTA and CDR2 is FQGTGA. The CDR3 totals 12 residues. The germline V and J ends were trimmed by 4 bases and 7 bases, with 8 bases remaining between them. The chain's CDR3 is CASSSFANEQFF. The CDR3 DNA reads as TGTGCCAGCAGCTCATTCGCGAATGAGCAGTTCTTC.

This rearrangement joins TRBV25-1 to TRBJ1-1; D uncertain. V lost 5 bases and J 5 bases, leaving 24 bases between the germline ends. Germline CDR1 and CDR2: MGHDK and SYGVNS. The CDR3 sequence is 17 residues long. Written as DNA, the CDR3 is TGTGCCAGCAGTTCGGTACCTAAGGGAGGGTGGTCAACTGAAGCTTTCTTT. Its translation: CASSSVPKGGWSTEAFF.

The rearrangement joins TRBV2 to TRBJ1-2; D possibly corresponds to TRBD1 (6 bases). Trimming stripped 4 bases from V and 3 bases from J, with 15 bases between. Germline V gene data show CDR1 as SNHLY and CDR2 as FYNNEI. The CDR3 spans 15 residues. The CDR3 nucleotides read TGTGCCAGCAGTGCCATGGGGGCTTCGGACTATGGCTACACCTTC. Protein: CASSAMGASDYGYTF.

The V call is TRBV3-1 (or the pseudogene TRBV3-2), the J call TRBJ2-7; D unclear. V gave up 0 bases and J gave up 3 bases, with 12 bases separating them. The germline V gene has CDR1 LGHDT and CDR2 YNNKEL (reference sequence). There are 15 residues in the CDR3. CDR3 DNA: TGTGCCAGCAGCCAAGAGCTGACTGCACGCTACGAGCAGTACTTC. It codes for CASSQELTARYEQYF.

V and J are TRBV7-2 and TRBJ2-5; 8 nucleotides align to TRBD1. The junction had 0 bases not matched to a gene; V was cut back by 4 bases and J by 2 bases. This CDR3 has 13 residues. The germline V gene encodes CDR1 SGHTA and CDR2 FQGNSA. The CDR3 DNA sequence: TGTGCCAGCAGCTGGGACAGGCAAGAGACCCAGTACTTC. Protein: CASSWDRQETQYF.

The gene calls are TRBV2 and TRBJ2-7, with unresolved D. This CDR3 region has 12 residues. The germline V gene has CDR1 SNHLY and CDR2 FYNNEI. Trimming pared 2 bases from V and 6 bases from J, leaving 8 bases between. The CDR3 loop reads CASSESGVEQYF. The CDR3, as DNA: TGTGCCAGCAGTGAATCGGGCGTCGAGCAGTACTTC.

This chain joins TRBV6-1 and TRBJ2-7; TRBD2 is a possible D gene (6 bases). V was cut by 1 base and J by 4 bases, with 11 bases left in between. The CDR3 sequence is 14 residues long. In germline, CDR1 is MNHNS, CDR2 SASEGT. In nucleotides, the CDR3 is TGTGCCAGCAGTGAAGAATGGGGAGGTTACGAGCAGTACTTC. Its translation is CASSEEWGGYEQYF.

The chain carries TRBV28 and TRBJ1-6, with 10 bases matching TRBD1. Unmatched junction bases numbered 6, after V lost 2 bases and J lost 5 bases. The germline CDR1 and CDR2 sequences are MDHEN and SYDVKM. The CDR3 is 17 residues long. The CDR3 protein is CASSLIGTGVNNSPLHF. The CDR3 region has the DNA TGTGCCAGCAGTTTAATCGGGACAGGGGTAAATAATTCACCCCTCCACTTT.

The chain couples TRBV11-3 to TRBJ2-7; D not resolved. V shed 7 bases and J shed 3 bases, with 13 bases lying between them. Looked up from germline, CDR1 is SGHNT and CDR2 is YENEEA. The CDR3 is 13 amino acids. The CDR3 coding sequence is TGTGCCAGCAACCCCAATGGGATCTACGAGCAGTACTTC. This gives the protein CASNPNGIYEQYF.

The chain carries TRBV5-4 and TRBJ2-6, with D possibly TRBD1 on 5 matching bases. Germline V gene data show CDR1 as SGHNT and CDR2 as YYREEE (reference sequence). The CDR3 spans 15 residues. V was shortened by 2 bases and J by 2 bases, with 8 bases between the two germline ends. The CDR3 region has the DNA TGTGCCAGCAGCTTCAGGGTAACTGGGGCCAACGTCCTGACTTTC. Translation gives CASSFRVTGANVLTF.

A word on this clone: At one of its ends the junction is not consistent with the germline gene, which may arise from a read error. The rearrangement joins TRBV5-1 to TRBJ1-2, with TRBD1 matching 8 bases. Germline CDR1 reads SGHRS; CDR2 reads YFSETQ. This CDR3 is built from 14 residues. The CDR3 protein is CASSFGDRNSGYTF. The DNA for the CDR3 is TGCGCCAGCAGCTTCGGGGACAGGAACTCTGGCTACACCTTC. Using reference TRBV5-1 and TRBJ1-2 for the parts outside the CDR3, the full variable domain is KAGVTQTPRYLIKTRGQQVTLSCSPISGHRSVSWYQQTPGQGLQFLFEYFSETQRNKGNFPGRFSGRQFSNSRSEMNVSTLELGDSALYLCASSFGDRNSGYTFGSGTRLTVV.

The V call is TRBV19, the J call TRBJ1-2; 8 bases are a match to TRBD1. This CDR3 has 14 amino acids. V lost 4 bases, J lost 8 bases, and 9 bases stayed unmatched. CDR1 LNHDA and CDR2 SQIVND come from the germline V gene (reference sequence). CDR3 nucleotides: TGTGCCAGTAGTACCCAAGACAGGGGACGGGGCTACACCTTC. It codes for CASSTQDRGRGYTF. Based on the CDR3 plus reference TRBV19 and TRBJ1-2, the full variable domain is DGGITQSPKYLFRKEGQNVTLSCEQNLNHDAMYWYRQDPGQGLRLIYYSQIVNDFQKGDIAEGYSVSREKKESFPLTVTSAQKNPTAFYLCASSTQDRGRGYTFGSGTRLTVV.